The 19 T cell receptor beta chains below all came from one sample that was sequenced in a study of blood T cell repertoires in COVID-19. Sequenced by immunoSEQ multiplex PCR; TCRdb stores in-frame clones only, minus some. Found here are about 200,000 clones, over 70% of them singletons; the top ten hold about 5.5%. Sequencing used peripheral blood. These receptors were taken from a woman in her 70s with acute or convalescent COVID-19.

The CDR3 region is CASSVGQGIDQPQHF. DNA of the CDR3: TGTGCCAGCAGCGTGGGACAGGGGATCGATCAGCCCCAGCATTTT. The rearrangement joins TRBV9 to TRBJ1-5; 10 bases align to TRBD1. The germline CDR1 and CDR2 sequences are SGDLS and YYNGEE. The CDR3 sequence is 15 residues long. V lost 2 bases to trimming and J lost 5 bases; unmatched junction nucleotides: 4.

The V and J genes are TRBV13 and TRBJ1-1; D call uncertain. Germline V gives CDR1 PRHDT, CDR2 FYEKMQ (reference sequence). The CDR3 consists of 17 residues. The ends were cut back, 3 bases at V and 1 base at J, with 18 bases in the middle. CDR3 amino acids: CASSLNAAFVPNTEAFF. The CDR3 DNA follows: TGTGCCAGCAGCTTGAATGCCGCGTTCGTTCCGAACACTGAAGCTTTCTTT.

This clone has more than one count but fewer than ten. V gene TRBV11-2 combines with J gene TRBJ2-1; 9 nucleotides agree with TRBD1. Trimming took 2 bases from V and 3 from J; bases not matched to a gene: 11. CDR3 length: 18 residues. Germline-derived CDR1 and CDR2 are SGHAT and FQNNGV. This CDR3 is CASSLRGRTGVYYNEQFF. CDR3 nucleotide sequence: TGTGCCAGCAGCTTACGGGGGAGGACAGGGGTATACTACAATGAGCAGTTCTTC.

The rearrangement joins TRBV5-4 to TRBJ2-2, with a tentative D call TRBD2 (5 bases). The germline V gene has CDR1 SGHNT and CDR2 YYREEE (reference sequence). The CDR3 loop spans 14 amino acids. Trimming shortened V by 5 bases and J by 4 bases, and 12 bases separated the two germline ends. This CDR3 reads CASSGSRGTGELFF. The CDR3 DNA is TGTGCCAGCAGTGGTAGCCGGGGCACCGGGGAGCTGTTTTTT. Drawing the rest from reference TRBV5-4 and TRBJ2-2, the complete variable domain is ETGVTQSPTHLIKTRGQQVTLRCSSQSGHNTVSWYQQALGQGPQFIFQYYREEENGRGNFPPRFSGLQFPNYSSELNVNALELDDSALYLCASSGSRGTGELFFGEGSRLTVL.

The genes are TRBV6-6 and TRBJ2-2, with 9 bases lining up with TRBD1. Germline CDR1 reads MNHNY; CDR2 reads SVGAGI (reference sequence). V gave up 8 bases and J gave up 3 bases; unmatched junction bases: 7. The CDR3 sequence is 15 residues long. CDR3 DNA: TGTGCCAGCGCTACAGGGGGCCGAGACACCGGGGAGCTGTTTTTT. It encodes CASATGGRDTGELFF.

The chain combines TRBV6-1 with TRBJ1-6; D may be TRBD1 (6 bases). This CDR3 contains 19 residues. V was shortened by 2 bases and J by 0 bases, with 17 bases between the two germline ends. Germline V lookup: CDR1 MNHNS, CDR2 SASEGT. The CDR3 spells CASSERPPTGSSYNSPLHF. CDR3 bases: TGTGCCAGCAGTGAACGCCCCCCTACAGGGAGCTCCTATAATTCACCCCTCCACTTT.

The V and J genes are TRBV18 and TRBJ2-1, with 7 bases matching TRBD1. V gave up 3 bases and J gave up 4 bases; unmatched junction bases: 9. This CDR3 comprises 16 residues. CDR1 and CDR2 (germline): KGHSH, LQKENI. The CDR3 coding sequence is TGTGCCAGCTCACCCATTCCGGGACAGAATTACAATGAGCAGTTCTTC. As protein: CASSPIPGQNYNEQFF.

The J gene is TRBJ2-7, the V gene TRBV28; a possible D gene is TRBD2 (5 bases). V gave up 7 bases and J gave up 3 bases, with 19 bases separating them. There are 15 residues in the CDR3. Germline loops: CDR1 MDHEN, CDR2 SYDVKM. In DNA form, the CDR3 reads TGTGCCAGCAAGGGCCAAATGACGGGAAGCTACGAGCAGTACTTC. It yields the protein CASKGQMTGSYEQYF.

This clone came up a few times. J is TRBJ1-2 and V is TRBV24-1; D is unclear. The CDR3 is 14 amino acids. Per the germline V gene, CDR1 is KGHDR and CDR2 is SFDVKD. V was clipped by 0 bases and J by 7 bases, with 11 bases between them. For the CDR3, the DNA is TGTGCCACCAGTGATTTGGAGCAGACTCGTGGCTACACCTTC. This gives the protein CATSDLEQTRGYTF.

The chain's CDR3 is CASSFSSGRAVEQYF. Here the CDR3 DNA reads TGTGCCAGCAGCTTCTCTAGCGGGAGGGCCGTCGAGCAGTACTTC. V gene TRBV11-3 combines with J gene TRBJ2-7; TRBD2 matches at 12 bases. In germline, CDR1 is SGHNT, CDR2 YENEEA. The CDR3 is 15 amino acids. With V trimmed by 3 bases and J by 6 bases, 6 bases remained unmatched.

This clone was observed once. This rearrangement joins TRBV10-3 to TRBJ1-2; D may be TRBD1 (5 bases). Germline V CDR1 and CDR2: ENHRY, SYGVKD. CDR3 length: 14 residues. Trimming stripped 3 bases from V and 4 bases from J, with 12 bases between. In DNA, the CDR3 is TGTGCCATCAGTGATAACCCGGACACCTATGGCTACACCTTC. This codes for CAISDNPDTYGYTF.

The rearrangement uses TRBV9 and TRBJ2-3; 14 bases are a match to TRBD2. The CDR3 has 17 residues. The J segment lost 1 base and the V segment lost 4 bases, leaving 5 bases of the junction unmatched. Germline CDR1 is SGDLS and CDR2 is YYNGEE. The CDR3 is CASSPRLAGGGTDTQYF. DNA of the CDR3: TGTGCCAGCAGCCCGCGACTAGCGGGAGGGGGCACAGATACGCAGTATTTT.

The genes are TRBV28 and TRBJ2-1, with 8 bases fitting TRBD1. The V gene end was trimmed by 8 bases and the J gene end by 6 bases; junction bases not matched to a gene: 12. Germline-derived CDR1 and CDR2 are MDHEN and SYDVKM. This CDR3 comprises 15 residues. The CDR3 protein is CASVLSGGGGNEQFF. CDR3 bases: TGTGCCAGCGTGTTGTCAGGGGGCGGAGGCAATGAGCAGTTCTTC.

This clone was observed a handful of times. The chain is built from TRBV5-1 and TRBJ2-7; 7 nucleotides agree with TRBD2. Germline trimming cut 4 bases from V and 6 bases from J; bases unmatched to any gene: 7. The CDR3 contains 13 residues. The germline gives CDR1 SGHRS, CDR2 YFSETQ. CDR3 in DNA: TGCGCCAGCAGCACAACGGGAGGCGGCGAGCAGTACTTC. Amino acid sequence: CASSTTGGGEQYF.

This chain connects TRBV2 to TRBJ2-7; D might be TRBD1 (6 bases). The CDR3 consists of 14 residues. Germline CDR1 SNHLY, CDR2 FYNNEI. Between the trimmed V and J ends, which lost 8 bases and 0 bases, there was a span of 14 bases. The CDR3 DNA is TGTGCCAGCGGAATCCGACAGGCCTCCTACGAGCAGTACTTC. This encodes CASGIRQASYEQYF.

J is TRBJ1-3 and V is TRBV6-1; D gene unclear. V was pared by 3 bases and J by 1 base, with 10 bases between. Germline CDR1 MNHNS, CDR2 SASEGT. There are 15 residues in the CDR3. Here the CDR3 DNA reads TGTGCCAGCAGTGAGTCGGGTGGGTCTGGAAACACCATATATTTT. Translated: CASSESGGSGNTIYF.

This chain connects TRBV27 to TRBJ2-2; 8 bases agree with TRBD2. Germline lookup yields CDR1 MNHEY and CDR2 SMNVEV (reference sequence). After removal of 4 bases from V and 6 bases from J, the junction contained 10 bases not matched to a gene. This CDR3 spans 16 amino acids. The CDR3 bases are TGTGCCAGCAGTTCCCGAACTAGCGGAGGGGCCGGGGAGCTGTTTTTT. This codes for CASSSRTSGGAGELFF.

V gene TRBV5-8 combines with J gene TRBJ1-5, with TRBD1 matching 7 bases. CDR3 size: 13 residues. V lost 10 bases to trimming and J lost 7 bases; unmatched junction nucleotides: 11. Germline CDR1 SGHTS, CDR2 YDEGEE. CDR3 sequence (DNA): TGTGCCGGAGCCCCGACAGGGTTCCAGCCCCAGCATTTT. Translation gives CAGAPTGFQPQHF.

This clone was seen only a few times. The chain has TRBV6-5 and TRBJ2-7; 9 bases agree with TRBD1. After removal of 4 bases from V and 4 bases from J, the junction contained 8 bases not matched to a gene. This CDR3 comprises 15 residues. CDR1 MNHEY and CDR2 SVGAGI come from the germline V gene. The CDR3 protein is CASSSHPGQGYEQYF. The CDR3 DNA is TGTGCCAGCAGTTCCCACCCTGGACAGGGGTACGAGCAGTACTTC.